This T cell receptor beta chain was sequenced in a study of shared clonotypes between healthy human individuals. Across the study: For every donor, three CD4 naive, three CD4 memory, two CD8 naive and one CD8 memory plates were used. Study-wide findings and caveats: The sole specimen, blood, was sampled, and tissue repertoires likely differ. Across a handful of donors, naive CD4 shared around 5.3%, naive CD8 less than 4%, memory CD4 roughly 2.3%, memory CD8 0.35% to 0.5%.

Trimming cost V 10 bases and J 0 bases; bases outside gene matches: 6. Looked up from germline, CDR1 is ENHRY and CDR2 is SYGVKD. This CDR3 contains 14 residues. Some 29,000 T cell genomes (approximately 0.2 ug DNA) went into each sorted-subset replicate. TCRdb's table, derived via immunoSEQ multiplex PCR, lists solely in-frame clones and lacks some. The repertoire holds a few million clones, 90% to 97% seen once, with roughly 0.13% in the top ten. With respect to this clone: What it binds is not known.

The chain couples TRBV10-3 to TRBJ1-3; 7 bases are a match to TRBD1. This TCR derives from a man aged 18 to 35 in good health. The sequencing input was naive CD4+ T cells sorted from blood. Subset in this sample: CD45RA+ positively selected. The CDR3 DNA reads TGTGCCACTCAACAGGGGAGCTCTGGAAACACCATATATTTT. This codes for CATQQGSSGNTIYF.